This T cell receptor (beta chain) emerged from a study of cytomegalovirus exposure and HLA in healthy donors. Comment on this clone: Compared with germline, one end of the junction differs, possibly owing to a read error. At the DNA level, this CDR3 is encoded by other sequences in the same sample as well.

With 60 Vbeta and 13 Jbeta primers, the PCR was carried out. Methods used by the authors: As a later analysis found, there were 80 million or so unique TCR beta chains, of which 8.5 million to 14 million were shared. Some clones are missing from TCRdb's copy, which holds only in-frame ones; the method was immunoSEQ multiplex PCR. V and J calls and clone size follow that table, whereas D and trimming were derived from the DNA. The sample consists of 55,000 to 80,000 clones, 78% of them appearing once. Germline CDR1 and CDR2: SGHAT and FQNNGV. CDR3 length equals 16 residues. Sequences were obtained from PBMCs. The clonotype originates from a man aged 40-50 years in good health and CMV-seronegative. The chain couples TRBV11-2 to TRBJ2-7, with D tentatively TRBD1 (5 bases). The CDR3 region is CASSLEVAGSSYEQYF. The CDR3 DNA reads TGTGCCAGCAGCTTAGAAGTCGCAGGGTCTTCCTACGAGCAGTACTTT.